The 8 T cell receptor beta chains presented below share a single source sample, sequenced in a study of blood T cell repertoires in COVID-19. The assay was immunoSEQ multiplex PCR, and TCRdb's table has in-frame clones only and misses some. This sample has around 140,000 clones, with approximately 88% found just once. Input material: peripheral blood. The source of these receptors is a woman of 80 years or more with acute or convalescent COVID-19.

The chain has TRBV7-2 and TRBJ1-2, with D maybe TRBD1 (5 bases). V was pared by 5 bases and J by 8 bases, with 12 bases between. The CDR3 contains 12 residues. The germline CDR1 and CDR2 sequences are SGHTA and FQGNSA. The CDR3: CASSLGAGGYTF. As DNA, the CDR3 is TGTGCCAGCAGCCTCGGGGCGGGGGGCTACACCTTC.

The chain couples TRBV18 to TRBJ1-1; TRBD1 matches 9 bases. With V trimmed by 0 bases and J by 3 bases, 5 bases remained unmatched. CDR3 size: 16 residues. Germline V gene data show CDR1 as KGHSH and CDR2 as LQKENI. The CDR3 DNA reads TGTGCCAGCTCACCACCACAGGGGGCGTTTGACACTGAAGCTTTCTTT. Translated: CASSPPQGAFDTEAFF.

This chain links TRBV3-1 (or the pseudogene TRBV3-2) with TRBJ1-5; D might be TRBD1 (5 bases). The CDR3 length is 15 residues. Germline assignment: CDR1 LGHDT and CDR2 YNNKEL (reference sequence). V lost 1 base and J lost 10, with 17 bases in between. In DNA form, the CDR3 reads TGTGCCAGCAGCCAAGCCCTTAGCAGGGAAAATCCCCAGCATTTT. Its translation: CASSQALSRENPQHF.

CDR3 DNA: TGCGCCAGCAGTCGACAGGGGGCCTACAATGAGCAGTTCTTC. Its translation: CASSRQGAYNEQFF. V is TRBV10-1 and J is TRBJ2-1; 9 bases align to TRBD1. V trimming: 5 bases; J trimming: 2 bases; junction bases outside the gene matches: 1. Germline values: CDR1 WNHNN, CDR2 SYGVQD (reference sequence). The CDR3 totals 14 residues.

This clone was detected only once. The chain combines TRBV19 with TRBJ2-1, with 9 bases fitting TRBD1. The trim removed 3 bases at V and 5 bases at J, leaving 8 bases unmatched. The CDR3 totals 16 residues. Germline V CDR1 and CDR2: LNHDA, SQIVND (reference sequence). CDR3 amino acids: CASSMPGDRAHNEQFF. CDR3 nucleotide sequence: TGTGCCAGTAGTATGCCGGGGGACAGGGCCCACAATGAGCAGTTCTTC. Full variable domain (outside the CDR3, taken from reference TRBV19 and TRBJ2-1): DGGITQSPKYLFRKEGQNVTLSCEQNLNHDAMYWYRQDPGQGLRLIYYSQIVNDFQKGDIAEGYSVSREKKESFPLTVTSAQKNPTAFYLCASSMPGDRAHNEQFFGPGTRLTVL.

This chain uses TRBV5-1 with TRBJ2-7, with a possible D match to TRBD1 (6 bases). Looked up from germline, CDR1 is SGHRS and CDR2 is YFSETQ. V was trimmed by 4 bases and J by 4 bases, leaving 18 bases between them. This CDR3 has 15 residues. In nucleotides, the CDR3 is TGCGCCAGCAGCCGGGACATCAGCGGCCCTTACGAGCAGTACTTC. Translated: CASSRDISGPYEQYF.

The J gene is TRBJ1-3, the V gene TRBV30; possibly TRBD1 for D (6 bases). V was shortened by 5 bases and J by 0 bases, with 20 bases between the two germline ends. The CDR3 is made up of 17 amino acids. Germline CDR1 and CDR2: GTSNPN and SVGIG (reference sequence). The CDR3 sequence: CAWEHLYSGDSGNTIYF. The DNA for the CDR3 is TGTGCCTGGGAACACTTATACTCAGGGGACTCTGGAAACACCATATATTTT.

The chain links TRBV10-2 to TRBJ2-7; D call uncertain. CDR1 is WSHSY and CDR2 is SAAADI in the germline V gene. The CDR3 consists of 13 residues. The V end lost 7 bases, the J end lost 3 bases, and 13 bases lay between the germline ends. In DNA form, the CDR3 reads TGCGCCAGCACGGCGGAATTACTCTACGAGCAGTACTTC. It yields the protein CASTAELLYEQYF.